This entry lists 5 T cell receptor beta chains sequenced from one sample in a study of blood T cell repertoires in COVID-19. Method: immunoSEQ multiplex PCR; TCRdb's copy keeps in-frame clones and lacks some. Of 90,000 to 120,000 clones listed, 80% are singletons. Input material: peripheral blood. Every receptor here comes from a man in his 70s with acute or convalescent COVID-19.

The CDR3 is CASSLEVQGSATNEKLFF. CDR3 in DNA: TGTGCCAGCAGCTTAGAAGTTCAGGGGTCGGCAACTAATGAAAAACTGTTTTTT. The chain has TRBV7-9 and TRBJ1-4; D is perhaps TRBD1 (6 bases). Per the germline V gene, CDR1 is SEHNR and CDR2 is FQNEAQ (reference sequence). V was trimmed by 1 base and J by 0 bases, leaving 15 bases between them. The CDR3 extends over 18 amino acids.

The chain is built from TRBV5-1 and TRBJ1-1; unclear D gene. Deletions cut 1 base from V and 0 bases from J, with 13 bases between. This CDR3 contains 16 residues. The germline V gene has CDR1 SGHRS and CDR2 YFSETQ. CDR3 loop: CASSLQAGTMNTEAFF. The CDR3 region has the DNA TGCGCCAGCAGCTTGCAGGCGGGAACTATGAACACTGAAGCTTTCTTT.

This rearrangement joins TRBV11-3 to TRBJ1-3; no clear D. In germline, CDR1 is SGHNT, CDR2 YENEEA. The CDR3 consists of 16 residues. Deletions cut 0 bases from V and 0 bases from J, with 9 bases between. DNA of the CDR3: TGTGCCAGCAGCTTAGAGGGAGTCAGCTCTGGAAACACCATATATTTT. Protein sequence: CASSLEGVSSGNTIYF.

V usage is TRBV15 and J usage is TRBJ1-1, with 8 bases that match TRBD1. This CDR3 contains 15 residues. CDR1 LNHNV and CDR2 YYDKDF come from the germline V gene (reference sequence). V shed 4 bases and J 1 base; nucleotides not matched to a gene: 5. As DNA, the CDR3 is TGTGCCACCAGCACAGGGGGCGCTGGGAACACTGAAGCTTTCTTT. Encoded protein: CATSTGGAGNTEAFF.

This clone has just a few counts. V usage is TRBV11-2 and J usage is TRBJ2-2, with D possibly being TRBD1 (5 bases). V lost 5 bases, J lost 6 bases, and 10 bases lay in between. CDR1 SGHAT and CDR2 FQNNGV come from the germline V gene. The CDR3 is 13 amino acids. Written as DNA, the CDR3 is TGTGCCAGCAGCCCTCTAGGGGCCGGGGAGCTGTTTTTT. It encodes CASSPLGAGELFF.